These T cell receptor beta chains were read from a single sample in a study of blood T cell repertoires in COVID-19. Some clones are missing from TCRdb's copy, which holds only in-frame ones; the method was immunoSEQ multiplex PCR. This table has roughly 250,000 clones, roughly 93% appearing once. Sequenced material: PBMCs or T cells enriched from blood (not recorded which). The receptors were sampled from a woman in her 40s with acute COVID-19. Both conserved end residues are part of each CDR3. D genes are given only for firm matches. Clone size is given for some rows only: seen once, a few or many times, or a class if the clone is expanded.

v_gene: TRBV19
d_gene: TRBD1
abundance: .
j_gene: TRBJ2-5
CDR3nt: TGTGCCAGTAGTAAGGGGGCTCAAGAGACCCAGTACTTC
CDR3aa: CASSKGAQETQYF

v_gene: TRBV4-1
d_gene: .
abundance: few
j_gene: TRBJ1-1
CDR3nt: TGCGCCAGCAGCCAAATAGGGGGAACTGAAGCTTTCTTT
CDR3aa: CASSQIGGTEAFF

v_gene: TRBV4-1
d_gene: TRBD2
abundance: .
j_gene: TRBJ2-7
CDR3nt: TGCGCCAGCAGCCCGCGACTAGCGGGGGGCTACGAGCAGTACTTC
CDR3aa: CASSPRLAGGYEQYF

v_gene: TRBV7-9
d_gene: .
abundance: once
j_gene: TRBJ1-2
CDR3nt: TGTGCCAGCAGCTTCGTAGGGGGTGGTTATGGCTACACCTTC
CDR3aa: CASSFVGGGYGYTF

v_gene: TRBV14
d_gene: .
abundance: .
j_gene: TRBJ1-4
CDR3nt: TGTGCCAGCAGCCGAGACGGGAGGGGAGGGAGAGAAAAACTGTTTTTT
CDR3aa: CASSRDGRGGREKLFF

v_gene: TRBV2
d_gene: .
abundance: .
j_gene: TRBJ2-3
CDR3nt: TGTGCCAGCAGTGAAGCTGATGCGTCTAGCACAGATACGCAGTATTTT
CDR3aa: CASSEADASSTDTQYF

v_gene: TRBV6-5
d_gene: TRBD1
abundance: .
j_gene: TRBJ2-3
CDR3nt: TGTGCCAGCAGGGACAGGGGGACAGATACGCAGTATTTT
CDR3aa: CASRDRGTDTQYF

v_gene: TRBV20-1
d_gene: TRBD1
abundance: .
j_gene: TRBJ2-2
CDR3nt: TGCAGTGCTAGTATAAGACAGGGTGGCACCGGGGAGCTGTTTTTT
CDR3aa: CSASIRQGGTGELFF

v_gene: TRBV7-6
d_gene: .
abundance: .
j_gene: TRBJ2-3
CDR3nt: TGTGCCAGCAGCTTAGCCCAGGCGGGGGCCTCTAGCACAGATACGCAGTATTTT
CDR3aa: CASSLAQAGASSTDTQYF

v_gene: TRBV5-4
d_gene: .
abundance: .
j_gene: TRBJ2-2
CDR3nt: TGTGCCAGCAGCTTTCAGGGGGGCGGGGAGCTGTTTTTT
CDR3aa: CASSFQGGGELFF

v_gene: TRBV7-2
d_gene: TRBD1
abundance: .
j_gene: TRBJ1-2
CDR3nt: TGTGCCAGCAGCTTAGTCCAGGGGGCGCTTGGCTACACCTTC
CDR3aa: CASSLVQGALGYTF

v_gene: TRBV2
d_gene: .
abundance: .
j_gene: TRBJ1-5
CDR3nt: TGTGCCAGCAGTGATAGGGGTTCTCGTCAGCATTTT
CDR3aa: CASSDRGSRQHF

v_gene: TRBV5-8
d_gene: TRBD1
abundance: .
j_gene: TRBJ1-5
CDR3nt: TGTGCCAGCAGCTTGGTAGGGACAGATTGGGGCAATCAGCCCCAGCATTTT
CDR3aa: CASSLVGTDWGNQPQHF

v_gene: TRBV24-1
d_gene: TRBD2
abundance: .
j_gene: TRBJ2-5
CDR3nt: TGTGCCACCAGTGAGGGGGGTGGAGCGGGAGACGGGGAGACCCAGTACTTC
CDR3aa: CATSEGGGAGDGETQYF

v_gene: TRBV30
d_gene: .
abundance: .
j_gene: TRBJ1-6
CDR3nt: TGTGCCTGGAGAAACAGGGACGGTTCACCCCTCCACTTT
CDR3aa: CAWRNRDGSPLHF

v_gene: TRBV28
d_gene: .
abundance: .
j_gene: TRBJ1-4
CDR3nt: TGTGCCAGCAGTTACCGGGATAAACTGTTTTTT
CDR3aa: CASSYRDKLFF

v_gene: TRBV10-3
d_gene: .
abundance: .
j_gene: TRBJ1-2
CDR3nt: TGTGCCATCAGTGAGTCTGGGAGTGAAGTCTATGGCTACACCTTC
CDR3aa: CAISESGSEVYGYTF

v_gene: TRBV6-5
d_gene: TRBD2
abundance: .
j_gene: TRBJ2-7
CDR3nt: TGTGCCAGCAGTAGTGGACTAGCTGGCGAGCAGTACTTC
CDR3aa: CASSSGLAGEQYF

v_gene: TRBV3-1/TRBV3-2
d_gene: TRBD1
abundance: .
j_gene: TRBJ1-3
CDR3nt: TGTGCCAGCAGCCTCCGTCCCCAGGGGGCGGGAGGAAACACCATATATTTT
CDR3aa: CASSLRPQGAGGNTIYF

v_gene: TRBV29-1
d_gene: TRBD1
abundance: .
j_gene: TRBJ1-2
CDR3nt: TGCAGCGTTCTGGAGGGGGCTCGGCTCGGCTACACCTTC
CDR3aa: CSVLEGARLGYTF

v_gene: TRBV6-1
d_gene: .
abundance: .
j_gene: TRBJ2-2
CDR3nt: TGTGCCAGCAGTGACAAGGGGTACACCGGGGAGCTGTTTTTT
CDR3aa: CASSDKGYTGELFF

v_gene: TRBV12-3/TRBV12-4
d_gene: .
abundance: few
j_gene: TRBJ2-1
CDR3nt: TGTGCCAGCAGTGGTCCTAGGACAGATGAGCAGTTCTTC
CDR3aa: CASSGPRTDEQFF

v_gene: TRBV2
d_gene: TRBD1
abundance: .
j_gene: TRBJ2-7
CDR3nt: TGTGCCAGCGAACAGGGGGCATCGTCCTACGAGCAGTACTTC
CDR3aa: CASEQGASSYEQYF

v_gene: TRBV7-9
d_gene: TRBD1
abundance: .
j_gene: TRBJ2-1
CDR3nt: TGTGCCAGCCGCGATCCGGGACAGGGTTTTCCGGGGGAGCAGTTCTTC
CDR3aa: CASRDPGQGFPGEQFF

v_gene: TRBV2
d_gene: .
abundance: once
j_gene: TRBJ1-5
CDR3nt: TGTGCCAGCTGCCGGGACACTTATCAGCCCCAGCATTTT
CDR3aa: CASCRDTYQPQHF

v_gene: TRBV19
d_gene: .
abundance: .
j_gene: TRBJ2-3
CDR3nt: TGTGCCAGTAGTAGGGGGGAGGCAGGCACAGATACGCAGTATTTT
CDR3aa: CASSRGEAGTDTQYF

v_gene: TRBV24-1
d_gene: .
abundance: .
j_gene: TRBJ1-6
CDR3nt: TGTGCCACCAGTGATTGGGGGGAGTGGGGGAGTTCACCCCTCCACTTT
CDR3aa: CATSDWGEWGSSPLHF

v_gene: TRBV11-2
d_gene: .
abundance: .
j_gene: TRBJ2-5
CDR3nt: TGTGCCAGCAGCTTATATCCTCCGGGACATATTGGCGAGACCCAGTACTTC
CDR3aa: CASSLYPPGHIGETQYF

v_gene: TRBV27
d_gene: TRBD1
abundance: .
j_gene: TRBJ2-2
CDR3nt: TGTGCCAGCACCCGCGGACAGGCCGAAACCGGGGAGCTGTTTTTT
CDR3aa: CASTRGQAETGELFF

v_gene: TRBV14
d_gene: TRBD2
abundance: .
j_gene: TRBJ2-3
CDR3nt: TGTGCCAGCAGCCACAGTCCTAGCGGGGGGGCTTATACGCAGTATTTT
CDR3aa: CASSHSPSGGAYTQYF

v_gene: TRBV12-3/TRBV12-4
d_gene: .
abundance: .
j_gene: TRBJ1-6
CDR3nt: TGTGCCAGCAGTGGGGGGGGGATTTCACCCCTCCACTTT
CDR3aa: CASSGGGISPLHF

v_gene: TRBV30
d_gene: .
abundance: .
j_gene: TRBJ1-1
CDR3nt: TGTGCCTGGAGCAAGGGGATGGACACTGAAGCTTTCTTT
CDR3aa: CAWSKGMDTEAFF

v_gene: TRBV28
d_gene: TRBD1
abundance: .
j_gene: TRBJ2-7
CDR3nt: TGTGCCAGCAGTTCCGGGACAGCCCGTAGTTACGAGCAGTACTTC
CDR3aa: CASSSGTARSYEQYF

v_gene: TRBV3-1/TRBV3-2
d_gene: TRBD2
abundance: .
j_gene: TRBJ2-1
CDR3nt: TGTGCCAGCAGCCAGAGGACTAGCGGGAGGCGAAACCCCTACAATGAGCAGTTCTTC
CDR3aa: CASSQRTSGRRNPYNEQFF

v_gene: TRBV6-5
d_gene: TRBD1
abundance: .
j_gene: TRBJ2-7
CDR3nt: TGTGCCAGCAGTTACAGGGGGACAGGGGGCGATGAGCAGTACTTC
CDR3aa: CASSYRGTGGDEQYF

v_gene: TRBV12-3/TRBV12-4
d_gene: .
abundance: .
j_gene: TRBJ2-1
CDR3nt: TGTGCCAGCAGTTACAGAGTATACAATGAGCAGTTCTTC
CDR3aa: CASSYRVYNEQFF

v_gene: TRBV19
d_gene: .
abundance: .
j_gene: TRBJ1-5
CDR3nt: TGTGCCAGTAGTATAGGGGAGCCCCGCGAGGTTCAGCCCCAGCATTTT
CDR3aa: CASSIGEPREVQPQHF

v_gene: TRBV24-1
d_gene: .
abundance: .
j_gene: TRBJ2-2
CDR3nt: TGTGCCACCAGTGATAGGGACAACTACACCGGGGAGCTGTTTTTT
CDR3aa: CATSDRDNYTGELFF

v_gene: TRBV5-6
d_gene: .
abundance: .
j_gene: TRBJ2-7
CDR3nt: TGTGCCAGCAGCTTGGGGTGGATCTCCGACAGATACGAGCAGTACTTC
CDR3aa: CASSLGWISDRYEQYF

v_gene: TRBV19
d_gene: TRBD1
abundance: .
j_gene: TRBJ1-5
CDR3nt: TGTGCCAGTAGGGGCTGGGTGGGACAGGGAAATCAGCCCCAGCATTTT
CDR3aa: CASRGWVGQGNQPQHF

v_gene: TRBV11-3
d_gene: TRBD1
abundance: few
j_gene: TRBJ2-5
CDR3nt: TGTGCCAGCAGCTCCGGGACAGGGGGTATACAAGAGACCCAGTACTTC
CDR3aa: CASSSGTGGIQETQYF

v_gene: TRBV9
d_gene: .
abundance: .
j_gene: TRBJ1-2
CDR3nt: TGTGCCAGCAGCGTAGCGGGGGTGGGTGGCTACACCTTC
CDR3aa: CASSVAGVGGYTF

v_gene: TRBV19
d_gene: .
abundance: .
j_gene: TRBJ2-5
CDR3nt: TGTGCCAGTAGTATGCGGGGCGGCGGGCAAGAGACCCAGTACTTC
CDR3aa: CASSMRGGGQETQYF

v_gene: TRBV5-1
d_gene: TRBD1
abundance: .
j_gene: TRBJ1-1
CDR3nt: TGCGCCAGCAGCCCGGACAGGGGGACTGAAGCTTTCTTT
CDR3aa: CASSPDRGTEAFF

v_gene: TRBV2
d_gene: .
abundance: .
j_gene: TRBJ1-1
CDR3nt: TGTGCCAGCAGAGGGCAGGGGTCGAACACTGAAGCTTTCTTT
CDR3aa: CASRGQGSNTEAFF

v_gene: TRBV7-9
d_gene: .
abundance: .
j_gene: TRBJ2-2
CDR3nt: TGTGCCAGCCGGCGGGGAAGGAACACCGGGGAGCTGTTTTTT
CDR3aa: CASRRGRNTGELFF

v_gene: TRBV29-1
d_gene: TRBD1
abundance: once
j_gene: TRBJ2-3
CDR3nt: TGCAGCGTTACCCCCGGGCAGGGGGCCACAGATACGCAGTATTTT
CDR3aa: CSVTPGQGATDTQYF

v_gene: TRBV5-4
d_gene: TRBD2
abundance: .
j_gene: TRBJ2-3
CDR3nt: TGTGCCAGCGGGCTAGCGGGAGTTGATACGCAGTATTTT
CDR3aa: CASGLAGVDTQYF

v_gene: TRBV5-4
d_gene: TRBD1
abundance: .
j_gene: TRBJ2-7
CDR3nt: TGTGCCAGCACCTTAGACAGGGTCGGGGAGCAGTACTTC
CDR3aa: CASTLDRVGEQYF

v_gene: TRBV7-7
d_gene: .
abundance: .
j_gene: TRBJ2-1
CDR3nt: TGTGCTAGCAGTCCCAGACTCGATAGCTCCTACAATGAGCAGTTCTTC
CDR3aa: CASSPRLDSSYNEQFF

v_gene: TRBV5-6
d_gene: TRBD1
abundance: .
j_gene: TRBJ1-6
CDR3nt: TGTGCCAGCAGCTTGGCGGTCGGACAGGGCTTAAATTCACCCCTCCACTTT
CDR3aa: CASSLAVGQGLNSPLHF

v_gene: TRBV3-1/TRBV3-2
d_gene: .
abundance: .
j_gene: TRBJ2-5
CDR3nt: TGTGCCAGCAGCCGCCGACTTGGAGAGACCCAGTACTTC
CDR3aa: CASSRRLGETQYF

v_gene: TRBV28
d_gene: .
abundance: .
j_gene: TRBJ2-7
CDR3nt: TGTGCCAGCAGTTGGCGCGACAGATTTTCATACGAGCAGTACTTC
CDR3aa: CASSWRDRFSYEQYF

v_gene: TRBV6-2/TRBV6-3
d_gene: .
abundance: .
j_gene: TRBJ1-2
CDR3nt: TGTGCCAGCAGTTTAACCCAAAGAGGCGGTGGTGGCTACACCTTC
CDR3aa: CASSLTQRGGGGYTF

v_gene: TRBV6-2/TRBV6-3
d_gene: .
abundance: .
j_gene: TRBJ2-6
CDR3nt: TGTGCCAGCAGCGGGGGCAGGTCTGGGGCCAACGTCCTGACTTTC
CDR3aa: CASSGGRSGANVLTF

v_gene: TRBV2
d_gene: .
abundance: .
j_gene: TRBJ2-2
CDR3nt: TGTGCCAGCGGGAGGACGGGGAACACCGGGGAGCTGTTTTTT
CDR3aa: CASGRTGNTGELFF

v_gene: TRBV19
d_gene: TRBD1
abundance: .
j_gene: TRBJ2-5
CDR3nt: TGTGCCAGTAGCAATAGACAGGGGGTCGGAGAGACCCAGTACTTC
CDR3aa: CASSNRQGVGETQYF

v_gene: TRBV2
d_gene: TRBD1
abundance: .
j_gene: TRBJ2-3
CDR3nt: TGTGCCAGCAGTGAAACAGGGGCCTTCACAGATACGCAGTATTTT
CDR3aa: CASSETGAFTDTQYF

v_gene: TRBV28
d_gene: TRBD2
abundance: .
j_gene: TRBJ2-2
CDR3nt: TGTGCCAGCAGTTTATCCATCGGGACTAGCGGAAACTCCGGGGAGCTGTTTTTT
CDR3aa: CASSLSIGTSGNSGELFF